These 15 T cell receptor beta chains originate from one sample sequenced in a study of blood T cells in healthy people across ages. The use of a sample-barcoded 5' primer and a J-beta primer mix characterized a second PCR of about 6 to 12 cycles. TCRdb reanalysed the 5' RACE reads using MiXCR and keeps one entry per CDR3 protein. The table has fewer than 900,000 distinct CDR3 sequences, 43% seen once. What was sequenced was blood. These receptors were obtained from a woman aged 55-70 years in good health.

This clonotype was counted only a few times. The chain uses TRBV6-1 and TRBJ2-3; D unresolved. Germline V gives CDR1 MNHNS, CDR2 SASEGT. V was trimmed by 0 bases and J by 9 bases, leaving 4 bases between them. The CDR3 length is 11 residues. CDR3: CASSEAPTQYF. As DNA, the CDR3 is TGTGCCAGCAGTGAAGCCCCGACGCAGTATTTT.

The V gene is TRBV28, the J gene TRBJ2-1; TRBD2 is a possible D gene (5 bases). Germline V gives CDR1 MDHEN, CDR2 SYDVKM. CDR3 length: 13 amino acids. V was pared by 9 bases and J by 0 bases, with 9 bases between. CDR3: CASQDSSYNEQFF. The CDR3 DNA reads as TGTGCCAGTCAGGACTCCTCCTACAATGAGCAGTTCTTC.

This chain links TRBV27 with TRBJ2-5, with 10 positions matching TRBD2. The end of the DNA is better explained by TRBJ2-7, so the J call may be wrong. CDR3 length: 14 amino acids. Per the germline V gene, CDR1 is MNHEY and CDR2 is SMNVEV (reference sequence). The CDR3 bases are TGTGCCAGCAGTTCAATACTAGCGGGAAGCGAGCAGTACTTC. Encoded protein: CASSSILAGSEQYF.

The chain has TRBV6-2 or TRBV6-3 and TRBJ2-1; weak D call: TRBD1 (6 bases). The CDR3 covers 17 residues. Trimming left V 6 bases short and J 6 bases short, with 24 bases between. CDR1 is MNHEY, CDR2 SVGEGT, per germline. The CDR3 loop reads CASRRISDSNRVNEQFF. The CDR3 coding sequence is TGTGCCAGCAGGAGAATATCGGACAGTAATAGAGTCAATGAGCAGTTCTTC.

The gene calls are TRBV11-2 and TRBJ2-1, with D hard to call. Germline assignment: CDR1 SGHAT and CDR2 FQNNGV. Deletions cut 6 bases from V and 8 bases from J, with 11 bases between. The length of the CDR3 is 12 residues. CDR3 amino acids: CASRGWGYEQFF. Written as DNA, the CDR3 is TGTGCCAGCAGAGGTTGGGGTTATGAGCAGTTCTTC.

This clonotype was seen a single time. Sequence at one end of the junction differs from germline and may be a read error. The chain recombines TRBV20-1 with TRBJ1-2; 9 bases are a match to TRBD1. This CDR3 region has 12 residues. Germline V CDR1 and CDR2: DFQATT, SNEGSKA (reference sequence). CDR3 DNA sequence: TGCAGTGTGGGACAGGGAAGAAATGGCTACACTTTC. Its protein product is CSVGQGRNGYTF.

The rearrangement joins TRBV7-3 to TRBJ2-1; TRBD2 aligns across 7 bases. CDR3 length: 14 amino acids. From germline, CDR1 is SGHTA and CDR2 FQGTGA. After removal of 8 bases from V and 10 bases from J, the junction contained 14 bases not matched to a gene. The CDR3 region has the DNA TGTGCCAGCGGGGCCGGACTAGACCCCTGGGAGCAGTTCTTC. This codes for CASGAGLDPWEQFF.

This clonotype was seen only a few times. The germline gene is not matched at one end of the junction; a read error may be the cause. The chain joins TRBV12-5 to TRBJ2-7; D is uncertain. Germline V lookup: CDR1 LGHNT, CDR2 FRNRAP. The CDR3 is 13 amino acids. The CDR3 DNA sequence: TGTGCTAGTGGTGTGGTACTTGGGTACGAGCAGTACTTC. This codes for CASGVVLGYEQYF.

This chain links TRBV6-5 with TRBJ2-5, with 7 bases fitting TRBD1. The J call may be wrong; the DNA end is better matched by TRBJ2-7. This CDR3 has 15 residues. CDR1 and CDR2 (germline): MNHEY, SVGAGI. CDR3 residues: CASSYSTGQTYEQYF. CDR3 bases: TGTGCCAGCAGTTACTCGACGGGACAGACCTACGAGCAGTACTTC.

The chain joins TRBV5-8 to TRBJ2-5; 9 bases fit TRBD1. The CDR3 has 13 residues. Germline values: CDR1 SGHTS, CDR2 YDEGEE. The V and J ends lost 5 bases and 11 bases, in that order; junction bases with no gene match: 10. DNA of the CDR3: TGTGCCAGCAGGCGACAGGGGGTCCATGAGCAGTACTTC. Residues: CASRRQGVHEQYF.

The rearrangement uses TRBV7-6 and TRBJ2-3; 9 nucleotides line up with TRBD2. The J segment lost 5 bases and the V segment lost 2 bases, leaving 8 bases of the junction unmatched. Germline CDR1 and CDR2: SGHVS and FNYEAQ. The CDR3 sequence is 16 residues long. CDR3 sequence: CASSLRAGGEEDTQYF. The CDR3, as DNA: TGTGCCAGCAGCTTACGAGCGGGAGGTGAGGAAGATACGCAGTATTTT.

The chain uses TRBV9 and TRBJ1-2; D is unclear. V shed 1 base and J shed 2 bases, with 12 bases lying between them. This CDR3 comprises 15 residues. Germline CDR1 reads SGDLS; CDR2 reads YYNGEE. CDR3 sequence (DNA): TGTGCCAGCAGCGTAACTCTTTCCCCCAACTATGGCTACACCTTC. Protein product: CASSVTLSPNYGYTF.

The count of this clonotype is one. This CDR3 reads CASSGAGPPNTEAFF. The CDR3 nucleotides read TGTGCCAGCAGTGGGGCTGGACCTCCGAACACTGAAGCTTTCTTT. The chain employs TRBV6-2 or TRBV6-3 and TRBJ1-1; D is perhaps TRBD1 (5 bases). The CDR3 spans 15 residues. Germline CDR1 reads MNHEY; CDR2 reads SVGEGT. V gave up 5 bases and J gave up 1 base, with 14 bases separating them.

The J gene is TRBJ2-1, the V gene TRBV20-1; 10 bases are a match to TRBD2. V gave up 0 bases and J gave up 8 bases; unmatched junction bases: 10. This CDR3 is 16 amino acids long. Germline assignment: CDR1 DFQATT and CDR2 SNEGSKA (reference sequence). The CDR3 loop reads CSARDPAGGPRHEQFF. In DNA form, the CDR3 reads TGCAGTGCTAGAGATCCAGCGGGAGGGCCCCGCCATGAGCAGTTCTTC.

This clonotype was seen a handful of times. The chain has TRBV10-3 and TRBJ2-1; D is unresolved. The germline V gene has CDR1 ENHRY and CDR2 SYGVKD. CDR3 length equals 14 residues. V gave up 3 bases and J gave up 3 bases, with 9 bases separating them. CDR3 sequence: CAISEDVVYNEQFF. The CDR3 DNA reads as TGTGCCATCAGTGAAGATGTAGTCTACAATGAGCAGTTCTTC.